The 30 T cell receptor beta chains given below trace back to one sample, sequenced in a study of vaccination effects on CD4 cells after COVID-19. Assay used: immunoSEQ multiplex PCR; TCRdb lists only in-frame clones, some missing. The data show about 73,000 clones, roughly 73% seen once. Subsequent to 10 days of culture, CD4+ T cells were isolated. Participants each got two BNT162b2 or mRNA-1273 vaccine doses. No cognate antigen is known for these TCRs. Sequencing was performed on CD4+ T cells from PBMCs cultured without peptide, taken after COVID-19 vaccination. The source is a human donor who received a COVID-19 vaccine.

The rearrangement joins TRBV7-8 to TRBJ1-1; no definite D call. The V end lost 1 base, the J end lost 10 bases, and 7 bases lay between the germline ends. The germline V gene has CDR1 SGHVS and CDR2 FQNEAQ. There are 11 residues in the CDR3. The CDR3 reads CASSLGVGAFF. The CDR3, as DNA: TGTGCCAGCAGCTTAGGGGTTGGAGCTTTCTTT.

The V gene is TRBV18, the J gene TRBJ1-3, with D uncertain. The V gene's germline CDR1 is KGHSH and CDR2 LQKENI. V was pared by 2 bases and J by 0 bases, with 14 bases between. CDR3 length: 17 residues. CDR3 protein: CASSPTTGMSSGNTIYF. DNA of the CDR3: TGTGCCAGCTCACCAACGACGGGGATGAGCTCTGGAAACACCATATATTTT. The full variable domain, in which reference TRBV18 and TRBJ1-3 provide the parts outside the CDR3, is NAGVMQNPRHLVRRRGQEARLRCSPMKGHSHVYWYRQLPEEGLKFMVYLQKENIIDESGMPKERFSAEFPKEGPSILRIQQVVRGDSAAYFCASSPTTGMSSGNTIYFGEGSWLTVV.

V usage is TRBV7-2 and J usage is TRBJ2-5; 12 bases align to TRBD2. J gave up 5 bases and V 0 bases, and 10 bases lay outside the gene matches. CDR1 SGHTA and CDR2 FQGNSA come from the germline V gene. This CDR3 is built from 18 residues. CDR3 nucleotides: TGTGCCAGCAGCTTAGCGCGGACTAGCGGGGCCCAAAGGGAGACCCAGTACTTC. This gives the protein CASSLARTSGAQRETQYF.

This chain's CDR3 is CAWSVRGNRAQQTQYF. The CDR3 DNA reads TGTGCCTGGAGTGTCCGGGGAAACAGGGCCCAGCAGACCCAGTACTTC. The J gene is TRBJ2-5, the V gene TRBV30; TRBD1 might be the D (6 bases). CDR3 size: 16 residues. Per germline, CDR1 GTSNPN and CDR2 SVGIG (reference sequence). V was clipped by 0 bases and J by 6 bases, with 20 bases between them. Combining the CDR3 with reference TRBV30 and TRBJ2-5 gives the whole variable domain SQTIHQWPATLVQPVGSPLSLECTVEGTSNPNLYWYRQAAGRGLQLLFYSVGIGQISSEVPQNLSASRPQDRQFILSSKKLLLSDSGFYLCAWSVRGNRAQQTQYFGPGTRLLVL.

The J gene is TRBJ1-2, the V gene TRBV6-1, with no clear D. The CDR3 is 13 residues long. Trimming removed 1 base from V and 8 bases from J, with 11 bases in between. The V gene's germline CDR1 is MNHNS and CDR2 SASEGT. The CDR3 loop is CASSEGGGYGYTF. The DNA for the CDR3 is TGTGCCAGCAGTGAAGGGGGAGGCTACGGCTACACCTTC.

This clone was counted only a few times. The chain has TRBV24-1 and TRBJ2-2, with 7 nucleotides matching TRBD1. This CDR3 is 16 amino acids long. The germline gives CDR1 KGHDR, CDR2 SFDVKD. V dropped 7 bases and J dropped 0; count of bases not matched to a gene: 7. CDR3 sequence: CATSRLQGTNTGELFF. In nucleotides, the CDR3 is TGTGCCACCAGCCGTTTACAGGGGACGAACACCGGGGAGCTGTTTTTT.

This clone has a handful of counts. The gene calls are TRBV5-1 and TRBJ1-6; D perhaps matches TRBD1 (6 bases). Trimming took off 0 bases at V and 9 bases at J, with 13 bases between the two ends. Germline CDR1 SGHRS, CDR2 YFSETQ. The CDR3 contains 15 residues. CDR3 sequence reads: CASSLVTGGGSPLHF. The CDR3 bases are TGCGCCAGCAGCTTGGTGACAGGTGGGGGTTCACCCCTCCACTTT.

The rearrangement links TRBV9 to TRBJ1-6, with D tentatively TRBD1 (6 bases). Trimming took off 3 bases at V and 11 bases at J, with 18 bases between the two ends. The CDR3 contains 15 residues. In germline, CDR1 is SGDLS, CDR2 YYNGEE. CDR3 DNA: TGTGCCAGCAGCGCCGGGGCCGGGACATATACACCCCTCCACTTT. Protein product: CASSAGAGTYTPLHF.

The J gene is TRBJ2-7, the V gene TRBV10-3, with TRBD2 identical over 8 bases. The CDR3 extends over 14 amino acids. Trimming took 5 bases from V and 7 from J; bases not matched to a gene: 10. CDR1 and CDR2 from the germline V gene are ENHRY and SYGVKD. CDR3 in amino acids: CAISPGLELGEQYV. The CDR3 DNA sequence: TGTGCCATCAGTCCGGGACTAGAATTGGGAGAGCAGTACGTC.

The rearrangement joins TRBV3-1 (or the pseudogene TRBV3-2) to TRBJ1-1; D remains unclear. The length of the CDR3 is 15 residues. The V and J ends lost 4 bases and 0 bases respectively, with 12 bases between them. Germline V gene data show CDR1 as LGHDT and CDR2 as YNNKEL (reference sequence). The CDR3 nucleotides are TGTGCCAGCAGCCCCCGCGGGAGGATGAACACTGAAGCTTTCTTT. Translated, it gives CASSPRGRMNTEAFF.

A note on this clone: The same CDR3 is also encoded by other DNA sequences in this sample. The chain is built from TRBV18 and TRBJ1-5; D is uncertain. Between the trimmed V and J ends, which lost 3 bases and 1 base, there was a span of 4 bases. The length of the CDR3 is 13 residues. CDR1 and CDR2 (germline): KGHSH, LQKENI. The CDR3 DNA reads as TGTGCCAGCTCACCGGACAGCAATCAGCCCCAGCATTTT. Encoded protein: CASSPDSNQPQHF.

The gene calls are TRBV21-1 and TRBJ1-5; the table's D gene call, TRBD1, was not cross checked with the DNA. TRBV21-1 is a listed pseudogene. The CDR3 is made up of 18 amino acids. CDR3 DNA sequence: TGTGCCAGCAGCAAATGGGGCAGGGCCGACTCTAGCAATCAGCCCCAGCATTTT. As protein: CASSKWGRADSSNQPQHF.

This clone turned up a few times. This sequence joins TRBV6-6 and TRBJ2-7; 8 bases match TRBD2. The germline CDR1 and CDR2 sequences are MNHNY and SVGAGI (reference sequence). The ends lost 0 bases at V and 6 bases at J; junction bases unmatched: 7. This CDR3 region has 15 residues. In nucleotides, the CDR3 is TGTGCCAGCAGTTACTCGGAAGGGACTAGAGCCGAGCAGTACGTC. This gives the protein CASSYSEGTRAEQYV.

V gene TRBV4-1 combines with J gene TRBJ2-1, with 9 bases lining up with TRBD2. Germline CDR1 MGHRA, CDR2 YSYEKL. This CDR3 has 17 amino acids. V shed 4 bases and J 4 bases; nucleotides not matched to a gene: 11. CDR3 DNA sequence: TGCGCCAGCAGCCGGGGGGAGACTAGCGGACTTTACAATGAGCAGTTCTTC. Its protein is CASSRGETSGLYNEQFF.

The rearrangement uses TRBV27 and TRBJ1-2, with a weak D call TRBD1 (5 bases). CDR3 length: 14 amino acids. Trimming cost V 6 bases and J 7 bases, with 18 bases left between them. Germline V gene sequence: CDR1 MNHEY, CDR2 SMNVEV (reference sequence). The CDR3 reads CASRPNRAGGGYTF. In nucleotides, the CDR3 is TGTGCCAGCAGGCCTAACCGGGCTGGGGGTGGCTACACCTTC.

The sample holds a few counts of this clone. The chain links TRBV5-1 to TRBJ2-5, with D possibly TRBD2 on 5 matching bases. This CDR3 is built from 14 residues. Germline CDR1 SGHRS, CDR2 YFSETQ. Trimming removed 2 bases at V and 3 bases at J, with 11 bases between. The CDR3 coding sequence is TGCGCCAGCAGCTTTGGACTCACTAAAGAGACCCAGTACTTC. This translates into CASSFGLTKETQYF.

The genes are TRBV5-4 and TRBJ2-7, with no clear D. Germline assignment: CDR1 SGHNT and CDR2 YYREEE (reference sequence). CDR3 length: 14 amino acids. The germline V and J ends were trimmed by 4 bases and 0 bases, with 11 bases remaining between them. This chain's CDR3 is CASSPYPTSYEQYV. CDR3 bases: TGTGCCAGCAGCCCCTATCCCACCTCCTACGAGCAGTACGTC.

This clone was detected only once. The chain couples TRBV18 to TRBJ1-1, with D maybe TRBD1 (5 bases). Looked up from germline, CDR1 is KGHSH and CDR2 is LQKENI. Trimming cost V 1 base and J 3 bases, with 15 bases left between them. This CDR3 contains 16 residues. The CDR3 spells CASSPRSSRDDTEAFF. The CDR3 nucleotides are TGTGCCAGCTCACCACGGTCGAGCAGGGATGACACTGAAGCTTTCTTT.

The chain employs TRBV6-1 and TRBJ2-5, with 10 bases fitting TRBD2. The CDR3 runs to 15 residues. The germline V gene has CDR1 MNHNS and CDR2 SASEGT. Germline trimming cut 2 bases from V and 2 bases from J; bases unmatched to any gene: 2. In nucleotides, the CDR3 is TGTGCCAGCAGTGAACCTAGCGGGGGACAAGAGACCCAGTACTTC. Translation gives CASSEPSGGQETQYF.

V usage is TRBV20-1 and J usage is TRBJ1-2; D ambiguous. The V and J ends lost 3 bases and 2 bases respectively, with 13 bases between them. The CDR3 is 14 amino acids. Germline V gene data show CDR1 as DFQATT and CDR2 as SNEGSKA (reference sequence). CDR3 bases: TGCAGTGCTAGTGAGGTCTTGGAGAACTATGGCTACACCTTC. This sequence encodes CSASEVLENYGYTF.

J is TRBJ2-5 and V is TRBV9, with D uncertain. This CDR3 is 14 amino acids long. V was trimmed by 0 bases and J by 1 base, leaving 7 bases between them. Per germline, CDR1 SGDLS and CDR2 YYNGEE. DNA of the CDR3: TGTGCCAGCAGCGTAGAAGGCACCCAAGAGACCCAGTACTTC. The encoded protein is CASSVEGTQETQYF.

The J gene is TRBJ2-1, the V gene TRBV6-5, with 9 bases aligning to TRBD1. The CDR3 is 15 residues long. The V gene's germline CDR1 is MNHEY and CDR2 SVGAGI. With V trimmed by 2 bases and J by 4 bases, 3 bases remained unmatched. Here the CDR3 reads CASSYDRGKYNEQFF. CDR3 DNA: TGTGCCAGCAGTTACGACAGGGGGAAATACAATGAGCAGTTCTTC.

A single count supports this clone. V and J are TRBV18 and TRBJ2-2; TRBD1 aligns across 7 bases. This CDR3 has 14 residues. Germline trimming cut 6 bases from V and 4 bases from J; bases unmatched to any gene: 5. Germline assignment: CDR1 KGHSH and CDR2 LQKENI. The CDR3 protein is CASSRQGSTGELFF. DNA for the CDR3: TGTGCCAGCTCGAGACAGGGAAGCACCGGGGAGCTGTTTTTT.

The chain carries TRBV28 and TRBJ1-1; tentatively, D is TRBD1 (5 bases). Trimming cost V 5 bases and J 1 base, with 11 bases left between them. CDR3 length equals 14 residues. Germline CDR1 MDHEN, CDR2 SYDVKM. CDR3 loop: CASSRQTRNTEAFF. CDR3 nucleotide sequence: TGTGCCAGCAGTCGACAGACTCGGAACACTGAAGCTTTCTTT.

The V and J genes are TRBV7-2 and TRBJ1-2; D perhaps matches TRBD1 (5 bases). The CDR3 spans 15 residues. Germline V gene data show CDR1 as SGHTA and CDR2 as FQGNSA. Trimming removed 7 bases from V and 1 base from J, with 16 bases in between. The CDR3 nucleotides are TGTGCCAGCATAAAGAATAGGGACCGTAACTATGGCTACACCTTC. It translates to CASIKNRDRNYGYTF. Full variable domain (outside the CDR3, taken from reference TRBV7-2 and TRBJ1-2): GAGVSQSPSNKVTEKGKDVELRCDPISGHTALYWYRQSLGQGLEFLIYFQGNSAPDKSGLPSDRFSAERTGGSVSTLTIQRTQQEDSAVYLCASIKNRDRNYGYTFGSGTRLTVV.

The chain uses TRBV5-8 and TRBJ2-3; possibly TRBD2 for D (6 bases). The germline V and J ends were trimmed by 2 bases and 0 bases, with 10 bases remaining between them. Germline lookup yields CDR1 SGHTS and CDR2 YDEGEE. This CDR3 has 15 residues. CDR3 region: CASSFGRESTDTQYF. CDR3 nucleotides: TGTGCCAGCAGCTTCGGGCGGGAAAGCACAGATACGCAGTATTTT.

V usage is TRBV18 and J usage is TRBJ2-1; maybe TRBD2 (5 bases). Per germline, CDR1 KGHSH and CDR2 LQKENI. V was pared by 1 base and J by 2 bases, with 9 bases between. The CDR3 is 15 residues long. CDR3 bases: TGTGCCAGCTCACCACTTGGGAGTACCTACAATGAGCAGTTCTTC. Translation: CASSPLGSTYNEQFF.

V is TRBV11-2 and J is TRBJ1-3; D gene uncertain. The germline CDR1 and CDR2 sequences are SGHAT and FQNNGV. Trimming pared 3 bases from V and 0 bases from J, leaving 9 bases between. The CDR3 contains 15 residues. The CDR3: CASSFRGSSGNTIYF. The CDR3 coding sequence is TGTGCCAGCAGCTTCCGGGGTAGCTCTGGAAACACCATATATTTT.

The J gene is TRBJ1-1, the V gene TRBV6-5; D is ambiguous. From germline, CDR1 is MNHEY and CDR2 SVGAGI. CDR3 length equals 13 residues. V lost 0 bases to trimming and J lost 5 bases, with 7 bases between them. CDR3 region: CASSYSKGTEAFF. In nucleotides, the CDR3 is TGTGCCAGCAGTTACTCGAAGGGAACTGAAGCTTTCTTT.

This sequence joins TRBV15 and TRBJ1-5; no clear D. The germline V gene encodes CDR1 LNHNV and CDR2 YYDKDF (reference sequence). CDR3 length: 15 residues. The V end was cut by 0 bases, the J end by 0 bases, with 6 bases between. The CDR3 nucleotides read TGTGCCACCAGCAGAGATTCAGGTAGCAATCAGCCCCAGCATTTT. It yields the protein CATSRDSGSNQPQHF. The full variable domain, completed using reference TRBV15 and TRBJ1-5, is DAMVIQNPRYQVTQFGKPVTLSCSQTLNHNVMYWYQQKSSQAPKLLFHYYDKDFNNEADTPDNFQSRRPNTSFCFLDIRSPGLGDTAMYLCATSRDSGSNQPQHFGDGTRLSIL.